What follows are 3 T cell receptor beta chains derived from one specimen sequenced in a study of blood T cell repertoires in COVID-19. The data were produced by immunoSEQ multiplex PCR, yet TCRdb's version contains in-frame clones alone and is incomplete. The repertoire has around 64,000 clones, around 85% of them found once; the top ten carry 19%. The material sequenced was peripheral blood. These receptors were obtained from a woman at least 80 years old with acute or convalescent COVID-19.

In nucleotides, the CDR3 is TGTGCCAGCACCGTGGGGGGAGGGGAGACCCAGTACTTC. It is translated as CASTVGGGETQYF. This chain links TRBV28 with TRBJ2-5, with 7 bases aligning to TRBD2. V shed 7 bases and J 5 bases; nucleotides not matched to a gene: 7. This CDR3 is built from 13 residues. Germline V CDR1 and CDR2: MDHEN, SYDVKM.

The CDR3 reads CASSGTTAYEQYF. Written as DNA, the CDR3 is TGTGCCAGCAGTGGGACTACAGCCTACGAGCAGTACTTC. This chain links TRBV28 with TRBJ2-7; 7 nucleotides line up with TRBD2. Germline CDR1 is MDHEN and CDR2 is SYDVKM. The CDR3 is 13 amino acids. V was pared by 5 bases and J by 2 bases, with 3 bases of the junction left unmatched.

J is TRBJ2-5 and V is TRBV5-1; 12 nucleotides match TRBD2. The germline gives CDR1 SGHRS, CDR2 YFSETQ. With V trimmed by 5 bases and J by 5 bases, 7 bases remained unmatched. The CDR3 sequence is 15 residues long. CDR3 sequence (DNA): TGCGCCAGCAGGCCGGCCGGGACTAGCGGGGAGACCCAGTACTTC. Amino acid sequence: CASRPAGTSGETQYF. The variable domain in full, with the rest retrieved from reference TRBV5-1 and TRBJ2-5, is KAGVTQTPRYLIKTRGQQVTLSCSPISGHRSVSWYQQTPGQGLQFLFEYFSETQRNKGNFPGRFSGRQFSNSRSEMNVSTLELGDSALYLCASRPAGTSGETQYFGPGTRLLVL.